This T cell receptor (beta chain) derives from a study of neurological immune-mediated disorders. Study-wide results and caveats: The level of TCR clonal expansion was highest in patients with HTLV-1-associated myelopathy and lowest in multiple sclerosis, where it fell below the level seen in healthy controls.

The output of every sequencing run exceeded 170 million TCR-beta sequences, derived from 15-18 subjects. MiXCR, run by TCRdb on the 5' RACE reads, gives a single entry per CDR3 protein. The data contain some 16,000 distinct CDR3 sequences, 9% of them singletons. This clonotype was picked up many times. Its target is not known. The J segment lost 4 bases and the V segment lost 4 bases, leaving 11 bases of the junction unmatched. Germline V lookup: CDR1 SEHNR, CDR2 FQNEAQ (reference sequence). This CDR3 is 16 amino acids long. The TCR comes from a man in his forties or fifties in good health. Sequencing used CD8+ T cells from blood. V and J are TRBV7-9 and TRBJ2-3; 7 bases match TRBD2. The CDR3 protein is CASSSLLQRDPDTQYF. DNA for the CDR3: TGTGCCAGCAGCTCCCTCCTCCAGCGGGACCCAGATACGCAGTATTTT.